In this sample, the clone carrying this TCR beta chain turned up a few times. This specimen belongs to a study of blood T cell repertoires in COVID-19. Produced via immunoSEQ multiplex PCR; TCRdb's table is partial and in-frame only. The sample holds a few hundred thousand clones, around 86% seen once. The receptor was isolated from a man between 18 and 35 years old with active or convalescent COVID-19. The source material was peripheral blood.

The CDR3 is CASTYRDRGQPQHF. Written as DNA, the CDR3 is TGTGCCAGCACTTATCGGGACAGGGGTCAGCCCCAGCATTTT. The chain couples TRBV6-5 to TRBJ1-5, with 10 bases identical to TRBD1. CDR3 length: 14 amino acids. Per the germline V gene, CDR1 is MNHEY and CDR2 is SVGAGI. The J segment lost 6 bases and the V segment lost 7 bases, leaving 6 bases of the junction unmatched.